This is a list of T cell receptor beta chains from one sample in a study of blood T cell repertoires in COVID-19. This table comes from immunoSEQ multiplex PCR, and its TCRdb copy is limited to in-frame clones, with some not included. The data show about 170,000 clones, with about 79% seen just once and 12% to 15% held by the top ten. The sequencing input was PBMCs or T cells enriched from blood (not recorded which). The receptors were gathered from a man aged 50 or older who had recovered from COVID-19. The conserved cysteine and the conserved F or W are not part of the CDR3 here. Each record gives: D gene, J gene, V gene, CDR3 protein. The D gene is left open where the match is weak.

>NA|TRBJ1-5|TRBV18
ASSQTGPNQPQH
>TRBD2|TRBJ2-3|TRBV7-9
ASSTTRTSGATDTQY
>TRBD1|TRBJ2-4|TRBV10-1
ASSDPGGLAKNIQY
>NA|TRBJ1-2|TRBV6-5
ASSYSYRAHYGYT
>NA|TRBJ1-5|TRBV3-1/TRBV3-2
ASSYDRSNQPQH
>TRBD1|TRBJ1-1|TRBV19
ASSRDRVAEAF
>TRBD1|TRBJ1-5|TRBV19
ASSDRGSQPQH
>NA|TRBJ1-5|TRBV18
ASSPAGDQPQH
>NA|TRBJ1-3|TRBV18
ASSLETPSSGNTIY
>TRBD1|TRBJ1-1|TRBV6-1
ASSEAGTGRGAEAF
>TRBD1|TRBJ1-4|TRBV9
ASSPGGQANEKLF
>TRBD1|TRBJ2-7|TRBV29-1
SAQGQGGGEQY
>NA|TRBJ1-2|TRBV5-5
ASSPHATAELSYGYT
>NA|TRBJ1-1|TRBV7-3
ASSTQGNTEAF
>NA|TRBJ1-2|TRBV7-9
ASTQYGYT